This T cell receptor beta chain originates from a study of CD8+CD57+ T cells in acquired aplastic anemia. Looking at the study overall: Sorted CD4+ plus CD8+ cells gave DNA averaging roughly 3 ug.

This CDR3 has 12 amino acids. The germline V gene encodes CDR1 GTSNPN and CDR2 SVGIG (reference sequence). V lost 2 bases, J lost 2 bases, and 5 bases lay in between. Genomic DNA templated the TCR beta VDJ and CDR3 profiling. TCRdb independently ran MiXCR on the reads; one entry per CDR3 protein. The table lists about 470,000 distinct CDR3 sequences, over 25% of them singletons. The sequenced patients had an expansion of CD8+CD57+ cells seen by flow cytometry. The enrolled patients all had severe acquired aplastic anemia. At the time of blood sampling, patients had not yet received any therapy. The TCR originated in a human donor with aplastic anemia. The J gene is TRBJ2-3, the V gene TRBV30; D is unclear. What was sequenced was sorted CD4+, CD8+, or CD8+CD57+ T cells (not recorded which) from PBMCs. CDR3 loop: CAWSRDTDTQYF. In nucleotides, the CDR3 is TGTGCCTGGAGTCGTGACACAGATACGCAGTATTTT.